This T cell receptor beta chain was documented in a study of T cells after yellow fever vaccination. Germline-derived CDR1 and CDR2 are SGHRS and YFSETQ. V was pared by 3 bases and J by 2 bases, with 5 bases of the junction left unmatched. The CDR3 totals 16 residues. It was through 5'RACE template switching that TCR cDNA was made, with a universal primer site and UMIs added. TCRdb used MiXCR to reprocess the 5' RACE reads, holding one entry per CDR3 protein. The sample holds hundreds of thousands of distinct CDR3 sequences, approximately 5.7% seen once. Study results and limitations: Most primary-vaccination clones reappeared after the booster (about 96% CD4, approximately 88% CD8).

This clonotype was found many times. Antigen specificity is unknown. This sequence joins TRBV5-1 and TRBJ2-2; 9 positions match TRBD2. Sample: PBMCs, taken 5 days after the yellow fever booster vaccination. This TCR came from a man aged 30 to 39 who received the YFV17D yellow fever vaccine. The CDR3 here is CASSSVSGSNTGELFF. CDR3 sequence (DNA): TGCGCCAGCAGCTCCGTTAGCGGGAGTAACACCGGGGAGCTGTTTTTT.